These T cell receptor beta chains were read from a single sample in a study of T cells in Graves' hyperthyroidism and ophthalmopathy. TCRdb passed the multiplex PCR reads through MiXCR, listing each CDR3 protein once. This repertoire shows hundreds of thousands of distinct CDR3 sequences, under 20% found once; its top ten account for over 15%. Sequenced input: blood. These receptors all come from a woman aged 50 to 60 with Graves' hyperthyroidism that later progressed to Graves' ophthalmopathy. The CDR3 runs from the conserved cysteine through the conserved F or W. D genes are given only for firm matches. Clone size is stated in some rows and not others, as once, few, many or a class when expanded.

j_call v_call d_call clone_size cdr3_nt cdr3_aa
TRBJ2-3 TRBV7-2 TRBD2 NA TGTGCCAGCAGCGTATCGACTAGCAGAGATACGCAGTATTTT CASSVSTSRDTQYF
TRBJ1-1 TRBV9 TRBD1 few TGTGCCAGCAGCGTACACAGGGGAGACGGTGAAGCTTTCTTT CASSVHRGDGEAFF
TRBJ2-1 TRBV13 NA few TGTGCCAGCAGCAAGGGGAGGACGGATGAGCAGTTCTTC CASSKGRTDEQFF
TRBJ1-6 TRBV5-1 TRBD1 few TGCGCCAGCAGCCCCCTACAGGGGGTTGATTCACCCCTCCACTTT CASSPLQGVDSPLHF
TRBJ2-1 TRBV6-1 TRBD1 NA TGTGCCAGCACCAGGACAGGGGGAAGTGAGCAGTTCTTC CASTRTGGSEQFF
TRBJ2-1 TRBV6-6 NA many TGTGCCAGCAGTTACTCGCCGAATCCGACCCATGAGCAGTTCTTC CASSYSPNPTHEQFF
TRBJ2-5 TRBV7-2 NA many TGTGCCAGCAGCTTAGCCCAAGAGACCCAGTACTTC CASSLAQETQYF
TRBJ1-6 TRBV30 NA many TGTGCCTGGAGTGTAAGACGGGCTCGGGATTCACCCCTCCACTTT CAWSVRRARDSPLHF
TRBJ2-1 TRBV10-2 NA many TGCGCCAGCAGTGAGTCGGCAGTCACCTACAATGAGCAGTTCTTC CASSESAVTYNEQFF
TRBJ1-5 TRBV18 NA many TGTGCCAGCTCAACGGAACAGAGCAATCAGCCCCAGCATTTT CASSTEQSNQPQHF
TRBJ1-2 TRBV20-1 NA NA TGCAGTGCTAGCCAGGGAAAGGACGGGTATGGCTACACCTTC CSASQGKDGYGYTF
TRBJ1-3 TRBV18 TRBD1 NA TGTGCCAGCTCATTCTCTTCTACAGGGGGCTCTGGAAACACCATATATTTT CASSFSSTGGSGNTIYF
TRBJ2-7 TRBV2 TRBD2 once TGTGCCAGCAGCCCGGGACTAGCGGGGGCCTCGTTCGAGCAGTACTTC CASSPGLAGASFEQYF
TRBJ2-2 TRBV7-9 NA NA TGTGCCAGCAGCTTAGGGCGGGACAGCAAGTATTCGAACACCGGGGAGCTGTTTTTT CASSLGRDSKYSNTGELFF
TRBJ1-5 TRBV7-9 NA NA TGTGCCAGCAGCTTATCGGGAACGGGTCAGCCCCAGCATTTT CASSLSGTGQPQHF
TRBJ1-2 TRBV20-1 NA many TGCAGTGCTAGGGTCCCGGGACAAGGCTATGGCTACACCTTC CSARVPGQGYGYTF
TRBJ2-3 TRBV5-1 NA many TGCGCCAGCAGCTTGGTCCCAGGGGACTTCACAGATACGCAGTATTTT CASSLVPGDFTDTQYF
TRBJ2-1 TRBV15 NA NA TGTGCCACCAGGACAACAGGGAGGTTTATTTACAATGAGCAGTTCTTC CATRTTGRFIYNEQFF
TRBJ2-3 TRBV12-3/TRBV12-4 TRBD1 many TGTGCCAGCAGCCGGAGAGGGGGACAGGATACGCAGTATTTT CASSRRGGQDTQYF
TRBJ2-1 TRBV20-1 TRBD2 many TGCAGTGCTAGTCGTGGGCTAGCGGACCTCAAATCAGACTACAATGAGCAGTTCTTC CSASRGLADLKSDYNEQFF
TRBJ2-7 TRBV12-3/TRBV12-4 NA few TGTGCCAGCAGTTTAGCTTGGGTTTCCTACGAGCAGTACTTC CASSLAWVSYEQYF
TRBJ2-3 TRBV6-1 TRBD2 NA TGTGCCAGCGCTTCGGTAGCGGGGGGGCCCGAGCAGTATTTT CASASVAGGPEQYF
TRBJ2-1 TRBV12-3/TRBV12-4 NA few TGTGCCAGCAGTTTAGCGCCCTCGAGCTCCTACAATGAGCAGTTCTTC CASSLAPSSSYNEQFF
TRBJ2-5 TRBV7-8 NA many TGTGCCAGCAGCTACAGGGAAACAGAAGAGACCCAGTACTTC CASSYRETEETQYF
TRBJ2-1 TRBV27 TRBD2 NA TGTGCCAGCAGTTTCCCTAGCGGGGGGGCCTGGGAGCAGTTCTTC CASSFPSGGAWEQFF
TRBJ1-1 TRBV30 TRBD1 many TGTGCCTGGAGTGGGGACAGGGGAAACACTGAAGCTTTCTTT CAWSGDRGNTEAFF
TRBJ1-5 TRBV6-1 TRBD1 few TGTGCCAGCAGTTCCCTAGACAGGGGGCGGAATCAGCCCCAGCATTTT CASSSLDRGRNQPQHF
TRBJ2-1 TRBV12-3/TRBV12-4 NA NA TGTGCCAGCAGGGACAGACTTTACAATGAGCAGTTCTTC CASRDRLYNEQFF
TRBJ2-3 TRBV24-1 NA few TGTGCCACCAGTGATTCAGGACCTGGCGCAGATACGCAGTATTTT CATSDSGPGADTQYF
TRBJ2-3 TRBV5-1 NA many TGCGCCAGCAGCCCCGGAGGGATCACAGATACGCAGTATTTT CASSPGGITDTQYF
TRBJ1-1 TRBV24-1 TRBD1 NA TGTGCCACCTGTGCGACAGGGGTGACTGAAGCTTTCTTT CATCATGVTEAFF
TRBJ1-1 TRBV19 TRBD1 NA TGTGCCAGTAGTATTGATGAGGGGGCGCTCACTGAAGCTTTCTTT CASSIDEGALTEAFF
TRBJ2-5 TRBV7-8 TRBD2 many TGTGCCAGCAGCCTAAGGACTAGCGGGGAGACCCAGTACTTC CASSLRTSGETQYF
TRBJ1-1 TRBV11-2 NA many TGTGCCAGCAGCTTAGGATTGGTAAACACTGAAGCTTTCTTT CASSLGLVNTEAFF
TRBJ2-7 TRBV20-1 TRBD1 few TGCAGTGCTAGTTCAGGGGGTATGGGGCCCTACGAGCAGTACTTC CSASSGGMGPYEQYF
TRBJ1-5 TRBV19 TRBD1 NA TGTGCCAGTATCATCGACAGGGCCAATCATAGCAATCAGCCCCAGCATTTT CASIIDRANHSNQPQHF
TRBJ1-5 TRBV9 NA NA TGTGCCAGCAGCCCAGGGACTCGGGATCAGCCCCAGCATTTT CASSPGTRDQPQHF
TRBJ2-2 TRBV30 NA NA TGTGCCTGGAACCCTGGCAGGGCGAACACCGGGGAGCTGTTTTTT CAWNPGRANTGELFF
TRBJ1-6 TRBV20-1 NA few TGCAGTGCCCCCGGGCGGGGGGGCTATAATTCACCCCTCCACTTT CSAPGRGGYNSPLHF
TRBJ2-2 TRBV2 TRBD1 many TGTGCCAGCAGTGTTTTTGGGATCGCGGGACAGGGGAACACCGGGGAGCTGTTTTTT CASSVFGIAGQGNTGELFF
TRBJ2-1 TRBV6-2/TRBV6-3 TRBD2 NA TGTGCCAGCAGTTACTCTAGCGGGGGCAATGAGCAGTTCTTC CASSYSSGGNEQFF
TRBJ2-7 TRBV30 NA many TGTGCCTGGGGTCCGAACAGAGAGCAGTACTTC CAWGPNREQYF
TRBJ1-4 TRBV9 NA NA TGTGCCAGCAGCCCTGAAGGGGCAGGAACTAATGAAAAACTGTTTTTT CASSPEGAGTNEKLFF
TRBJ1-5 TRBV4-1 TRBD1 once TGCGCCAGCAGCCACCCCCGGGGGGACAGGGTCCAGCATTTT CASSHPRGDRVQHF
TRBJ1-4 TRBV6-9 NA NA TGTGCCAGCAGTTACGCCGACAGGAATGAAAAACTGTTTTTT CASSYADRNEKLFF
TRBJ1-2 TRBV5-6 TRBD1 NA TGTGCCAGCAGCAAGGACAGGGCTAACTATGGCTACACCTTC CASSKDRANYGYTF
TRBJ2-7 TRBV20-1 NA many TGCAGTGCTAGCTACCCTAGCGCGACCTACGAGCAGTACTTC CSASYPSATYEQYF
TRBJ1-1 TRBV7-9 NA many TGTGCCAGCAGCTTAGGTCTCATCACGAACACTGAAGCTTTCTTT CASSLGLITNTEAFF
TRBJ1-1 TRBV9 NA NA TGTGCCAGCAGCGTGGCCCCAGAACCACCTGAAGCTTTCTTT CASSVAPEPPEAFF
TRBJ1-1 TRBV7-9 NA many TGTGCCAGCAGCTTTGTGTACAATGAAGCTTTCTTT CASSFVYNEAFF
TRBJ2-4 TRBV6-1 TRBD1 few TGTGCCAGCAGGCCTGACAGGGGGACGGCCAAAAACATTCAGTACTTC CASRPDRGTAKNIQYF
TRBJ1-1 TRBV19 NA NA TGTGCCAGTAGTCGTGTTGGGAGGCGAGCTTTCTTT CASSRVGRRAFF
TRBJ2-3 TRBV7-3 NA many TGTGCCAGCAGCCTTTCTGGCGGGGCTAGCACAGATACGCAGTATTTT CASSLSGGASTDTQYF
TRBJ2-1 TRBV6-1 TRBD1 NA TGTGCCAGCAGAGCCTCGACAGGGTCCTACAATGAGCAGTTCTTC CASRASTGSYNEQFF
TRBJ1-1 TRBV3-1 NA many TGTGCCAGCAGCCAGGGCCTCGAGGTCGGAATGAACACTGAAGCTTTCTTT CASSQGLEVGMNTEAFF
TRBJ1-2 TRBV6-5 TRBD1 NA TGTGCCAGCAGTTACTCGCAGGGGGCGCGAGGCTACACCTTC CASSYSQGARGYTF
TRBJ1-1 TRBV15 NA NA TGTGCCACCAGCAGAGTCCAGGGGAGATACACTGAAGCTTTCTTT CATSRVQGRYTEAFF
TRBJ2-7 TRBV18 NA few TGTGCCAGCTCAAGGTCCGGGACAACCCACTACGAGCAGTACTTC CASSRSGTTHYEQYF